This T cell receptor (beta chain) was recorded in a study of T-cell reconstitution after alpha-beta-depleted transplantation in children. This clonotype was found many times. The antigen is not known. The germline V gene encodes CDR1 DFQATT and CDR2 SNEGSKA (reference sequence). The trim removed 7 bases at V and 1 base at J, leaving 8 bases unmatched. This CDR3 has 15 amino acids. Preparation of the TCRbeta library used unique molecular identifiers. TCRdb analysed the PCR reads with MiXCR anew, one entry per CDR3 protein. The table lists 150,000 to 200,000 distinct CDR3 sequences, around 5.9% of them singletons. Findings and caveats of the study: By one year post-transplant, T-cell counts and diversity largely arose from T cells that were newly produced. About two months after transplant, alpha-beta T cells reportedly came from several hundred expanded graft clones. In some patients, recipient T cells and intrathymic progenitors surviving conditioning explained high day-60 diversity.

The source of this sequence is a girl under two years old with combined immunodeficiency, due to receive a stem cell transplant. Material: PBMCs, obtained before TCRalphabeta/CD19-depleted stem cell transplant. V and J are TRBV20-1 and TRBJ2-1, with 9 positions matching TRBD2. Here the CDR3 reads CSGSGSFPSYNEQFF. The CDR3 coding sequence is TGCAGTGGTAGCGGGAGCTTCCCATCCTACAATGAGCAGTTCTTC.